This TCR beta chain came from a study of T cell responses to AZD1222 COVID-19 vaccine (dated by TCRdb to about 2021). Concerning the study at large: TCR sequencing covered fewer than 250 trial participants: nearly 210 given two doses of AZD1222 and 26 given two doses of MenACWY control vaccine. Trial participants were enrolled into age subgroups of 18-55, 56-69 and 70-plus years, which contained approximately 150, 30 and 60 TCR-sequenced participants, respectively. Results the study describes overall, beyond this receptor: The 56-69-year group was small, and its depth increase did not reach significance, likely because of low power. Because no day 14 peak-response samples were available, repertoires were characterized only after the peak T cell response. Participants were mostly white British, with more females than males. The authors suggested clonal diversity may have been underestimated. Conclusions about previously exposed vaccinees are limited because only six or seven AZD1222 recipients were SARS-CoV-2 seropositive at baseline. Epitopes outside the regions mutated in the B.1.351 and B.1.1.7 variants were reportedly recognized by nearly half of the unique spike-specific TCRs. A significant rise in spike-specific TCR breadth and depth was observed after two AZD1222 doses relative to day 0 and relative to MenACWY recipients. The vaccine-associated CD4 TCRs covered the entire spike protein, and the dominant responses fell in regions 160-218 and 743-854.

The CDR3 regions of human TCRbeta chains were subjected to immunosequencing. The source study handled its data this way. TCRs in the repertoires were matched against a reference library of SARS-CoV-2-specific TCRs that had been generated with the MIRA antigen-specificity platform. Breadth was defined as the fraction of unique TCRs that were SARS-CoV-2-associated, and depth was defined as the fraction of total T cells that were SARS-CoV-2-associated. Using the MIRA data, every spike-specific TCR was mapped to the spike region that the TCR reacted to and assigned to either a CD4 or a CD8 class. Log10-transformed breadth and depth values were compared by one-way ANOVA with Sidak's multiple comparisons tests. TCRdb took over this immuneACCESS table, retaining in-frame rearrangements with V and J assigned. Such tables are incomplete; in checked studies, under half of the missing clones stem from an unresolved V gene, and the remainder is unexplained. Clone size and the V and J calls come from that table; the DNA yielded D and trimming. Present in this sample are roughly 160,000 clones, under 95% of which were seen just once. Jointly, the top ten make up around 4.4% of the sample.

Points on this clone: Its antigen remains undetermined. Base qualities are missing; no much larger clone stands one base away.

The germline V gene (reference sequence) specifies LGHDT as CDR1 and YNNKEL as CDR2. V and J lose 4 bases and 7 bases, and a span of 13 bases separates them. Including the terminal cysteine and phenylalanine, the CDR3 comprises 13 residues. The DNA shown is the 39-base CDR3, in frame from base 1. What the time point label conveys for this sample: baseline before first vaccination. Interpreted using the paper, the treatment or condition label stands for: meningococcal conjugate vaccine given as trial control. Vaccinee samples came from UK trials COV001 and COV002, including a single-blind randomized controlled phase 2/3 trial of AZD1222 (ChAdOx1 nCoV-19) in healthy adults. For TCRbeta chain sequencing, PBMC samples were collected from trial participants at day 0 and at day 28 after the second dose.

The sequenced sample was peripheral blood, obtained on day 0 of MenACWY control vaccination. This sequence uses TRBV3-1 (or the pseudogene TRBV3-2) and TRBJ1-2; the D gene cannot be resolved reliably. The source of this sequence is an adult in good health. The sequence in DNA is TGTGCCAGCAGCCCCGGGCACTTGGGTGGCTACACCTTC. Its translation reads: CASSPGHLGGYTF.